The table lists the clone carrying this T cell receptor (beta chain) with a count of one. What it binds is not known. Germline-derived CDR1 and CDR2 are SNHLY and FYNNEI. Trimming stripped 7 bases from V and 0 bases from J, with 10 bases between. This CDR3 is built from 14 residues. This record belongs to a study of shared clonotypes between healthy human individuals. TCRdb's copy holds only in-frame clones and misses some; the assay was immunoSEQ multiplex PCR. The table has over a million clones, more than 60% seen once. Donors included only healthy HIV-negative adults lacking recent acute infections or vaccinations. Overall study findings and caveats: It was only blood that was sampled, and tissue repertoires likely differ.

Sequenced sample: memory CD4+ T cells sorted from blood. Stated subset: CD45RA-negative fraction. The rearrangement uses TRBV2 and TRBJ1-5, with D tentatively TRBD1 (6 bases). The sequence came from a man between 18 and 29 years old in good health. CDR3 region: CASTRDTSNQPQHF. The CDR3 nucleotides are TGTGCCAGCACAAGGGACACTAGCAATCAGCCCCAGCATTTT.